This T cell receptor (beta chain) was recovered during a study of glioma-infiltrating T cells after dendritic cell vaccination. Study at large: Patients received three intradermal dendritic cell vaccine injections at biweekly intervals. Points from the study as a whole: Higher TCR clonality did not directly relate to longer survival.

CDR3 length: 14 amino acids. Germline CDR1 LNHNV, CDR2 YYDKDF (reference sequence). V dropped 3 bases and J dropped 1 base, with 7 bases sitting between them. Assay: immunoSEQ multiplex PCR; the TCRdb copy retains only in-frame clones and omits some. The profile covers some 73,000 clones, with over 70% appearing a single time and around 2.3% taken by the ten largest. PBMC sampling occurred before vaccination, two weeks after the third dose, and at progression. As concerns this clone: Its cognate antigen is unknown.

The source material was blood, sampled before dendritic cell vaccination. The V call is TRBV15, the J call TRBJ1-3; D ambiguous. The TCR sequence derives from a human donor with glioblastoma. The CDR3 sequence: CATSSPVSGNTIYF. DNA for the CDR3: TGTGCCACCAGCAGCCCAGTGTCTGGAAACACCATATATTTT. The full variable domain, in which reference TRBV15 and TRBJ1-3 provide the parts outside the CDR3, is DAMVIQNPRYQVTQFGKPVTLSCSQTLNHNVMYWYQQKSSQAPKLLFHYYDKDFNNEADTPDNFQSRRPNTSFCFLDIRSPGLGDTAMYLCATSSPVSGNTIYFGEGSWLTVV.